This T cell receptor (beta chain) was found in a study of cytomegalovirus exposure and HLA in healthy donors. General study findings and limits: Previous analysis showed most TCR beta V segments were productive about 87% or about 30% of the time.

PCR was performed using 60 Vbeta and 13 Jbeta primers. Clones were read by immunoSEQ multiplex PCR, and TCRdb kept only the in-frame ones, dropping some. The table shows a few hundred thousand clones, with roughly 90% occurring only once. With respect to this clone: The antigen is unknown.

The clonotype was recovered from a woman aged 18-30 years in good health and CMV-seronegative. The specimen was PBMCs.

The CDR3 loop reads CASSYGSGSTEAFF. DNA for the CDR3: TGTGCCAGCAGTTACGGCTCAGGGTCCACTGAAGCTTTCTTT. The chain carries TRBV6-6 and TRBJ1-1; D might be TRBD1 (5 bases). The CDR3 is made up of 14 amino acids. Germline CDR1 reads MNHNY; CDR2 reads SVGAGI (reference sequence). The V and J ends lost 2 bases and 4 bases respectively, with 11 bases between them.